Ten or more counts support the clone carrying this TCR beta chain. Its antigen is unknown. Individual cDNA molecules had unique molecular identifiers attached to them by the library. MiXCR was run by TCRdb on the RACE reads, yielding one entry per CDR3 protein. The table shows some 300,000 distinct CDR3 sequences, with about 5% occurring only once. Time point given: pre-sensitization, week 0. Treatment denoted: therapeutic diphenylcyclopropenone sensitization with weekly scalp DPC. Every patch test was put on after a blood sample was taken. This sample stems from a study of human T cells and chemical hapten exposure. Background on the study: Chiefly women, the patients showed alopecia areata, totalis or universalis. Study observations and caveats: Alopecia in all donors means immunity may differ from healthy individuals.

Trimming stripped 6 bases from V and 4 bases from J, with 19 bases between. Germline values: CDR1 MNHEY, CDR2 SMNVEV (reference sequence). This CDR3 has 15 amino acids. This rearrangement joins TRBV27 to TRBJ2-7; no definite D call. Source: whole blood, taken in connection with sensitization to the hapten diphenylcyclopropenone (DPC). This TCR was recovered from a woman aged 18-30 years with alopecia areata. Some clones in this sample may be carry-over from other donors' samples. The CDR3 DNA is TGTGCCAGCAGGCCATACGCCGGGTCTATTTACGAGCAGTACTTC. Translation gives CASRPYAGSIYEQYF.